This T cell receptor beta chain was found in a study of cytomegalovirus exposure and HLA in healthy donors. Study summary: Early on, a data release was issued that held approximately 92 million unique TCRs from HLA-typed donors.

A multiplex PCR was run with 60 Vbeta primers and 13 Jbeta primers. Measured with immunoSEQ multiplex PCR; TCRdb has only the in-frame clones, and not every one. Of about 200,000 clones in the sample, over 75% were seen once. The germline CDR1 and CDR2 sequences are SGHKS and YYEKEE (reference sequence). The CDR3 extends over 16 amino acids. Trimming removed 4 bases at V and 2 bases at J, with 18 bases between. Study-level results: For presence/absence analyses, sequencing depth was assumed to be roughly uniform across donors. In a later analysis, specific HLA alleles were associated with approximately 16,000 TCR beta sequences at a 0.05 false discovery rate.

On this clone: What it binds is unknown.

The specimen sequenced was PBMCs. The genes are TRBV5-5 and TRBJ1-2; the D gene is possibly TRBD1 (6 bases). This TCR was recovered from a girl between 2 and 10 years old in good health and CMV-seronegative. DNA for the CDR3: TGTGCCAGCAGCCGCGGCCCCATAACAGGGAACTATGGCTACACCTTC. Its translation is CASSRGPITGNYGYTF.